The present entry profiles one T cell receptor (beta chain) with its context. Its antigen is currently not known. No base qualities exist here, and no much larger clone lies one base off it. What the treatment or condition label conveys for this sample: approximately 11-day PBMC culture with coronavirus spike peptide pools or control peptides (ViraFEST assay). CD4+ T cells from unexposed donors were collected before the COVID-19 pandemic (2011-2018). The ViraFEST assay, used in the study, expanded antigen-specific T cells with peptide pools and then identified the expanded clonotypes through TCR sequencing. Each well held 2 million to 2.5 million PBMCs cultured with roughly 10 ug/ml peptide pools in IMDM containing approximately 5% human AB serum and 7.5 to 10 IU/ml IL-2. Half of the culture medium was replaced with fresh IL-2-containing medium on days 3 and 7. Once the cells had been in culture for over nine days, the EasySep CD4+ T cell isolation kit was used to isolate CD4+ T cells by negative selection. Unexposed donor CD4+ T cells were tested for reactivity to SARS-CoV-2 S and N and four common cold coronavirus spike pools, as cell number allowed. PBMCs were separated from whole blood using Ficoll-Paque Plus gradient centrifugation and then either used fresh or cryopreserved at -140C. In general, triplicate wells were set up for every culture condition. The leukapheresis product used for the unexposed donors was purchased from a commercial source.

Library preparation used PCR. At the Johns Hopkins FTIC core, DNA from the cultured CD4+ T cells underwent TCR sequencing with the Oncomine TCR Beta short-read assay. The QIAamp micro DNA kit was used to extract genomic DNA from the cultured CD4+ T cells. Oncomine TCR Beta libraries from cultured CD4+ T cells were pooled using unique dual indexes and sequenced on an Illumina iSeq 100. In the authors' own workflow: Non-productive sequences were removed, and CDR3s not starting with C, not ending with F or W, or shorter than 7 amino acids were discarded. The MANAFEST web application was used to identify antigen-specific clonotypes by comparing peptide-stimulated wells against reference wells and other culture wells. For a clone to be called positive, the clone needed an FDR below 0.05, an odds ratio above 5, and a productive frequency above 0.1% in at least two of three replicate wells. A clonotype counted as cross-reactive if it showed significant expansion both in the SARS-CoV-2 spike wells and in at least one common cold coronavirus spike condition. CDR3 homology was assessed with Levenshtein distances (stringdist) and unrooted phylogenetic trees (ape) in R version 3.6.1. The public reads were run again by TCRdb, first through fastp at Q25 and then through MiXCR, and only productive beta chains were kept. Identical CDR3 protein sequences are pooled into one entry, listed with their most common genes and DNA. The V and J calls shown here were made by TCRdb, not taken from the authors' results. This sample comprises more than 9,500 distinct CDR3 sequences, approximately 35% of them detected only once. The ten largest clones take up approximately 16% of the sample.

The source of the sample is a study of vaccination and CD4 T cells after COVID-19 (dated by TCRdb to between 2021 and 2022). With regard to the full study: The convalescent cohort comprised six males and four females, including two Hispanic individuals, seven Caucasians, two Asians and one multiracial person. At the TCR clonotype level, an earlier paper using these donors assessed memory CD4+ T cell crossreactivity between SARS-CoV-2 and common cold coronavirus spike proteins. Overlapping spike peptide pools from SARS-CoV-2 and from the common cold coronaviruses HCoV-NL63, HCoV-OC43 and HCoV-229E were used as culture stimuli. Control cultures used a CEFX viral epitope pool as positive control, an HIV-1 Nef peptide pool as negative control, or no peptide. The spike-specific CD4+ TCR repertoire was compared before and after mRNA vaccination in over nine COVID-19 convalescent patients and a handful of infection-naive healthy vaccine recipients. Post-COVID blood samples from convalescent patients were collected a median of roughly 100 days after diagnosis, with a range of roughly 30 to 170 days. Participants received two doses of either the Pfizer-BioNTech BNT162b2 vaccine (n=8) or the Moderna mRNA-1273 vaccine (n=2). Post-vaccine blood samples were obtained a median of approximately 74 days after the second vaccine dose, with a range of about 12 to 241 days.

Broader findings and caveats from the paper: Although the median number of SARS-CoV-2-reactive clonotypes went up from 21 after infection to about 38 after vaccination, the increase was not significant. Of the vaccine-specific clones found in convalescent patients, nearly all (304 of 307) were mono-reactive for SARS-CoV-2 spike instead of being cross-reactive with common cold coronaviruses. Only a relatively small number of convalescent patients were included in the study, and early timepoints following natural infection were not analyzed. In convalescent patients, a median around 86% of post-vaccine SARS-CoV-2-reactive clones were detected only after vaccination, suggesting vaccine-specific priming.

What was sequenced was CD4+ T cells from blood, cultured in vitro. The source is a human donor in good health.

The CDR3 loop reads CASSIDTKGKYEQYF. In nucleotide form, the sequence is TGTGCCAGTAGTATAGATACGAAGGGTAAGTACGAGCAGTACTTC. The chain joins TRBV19 to TRBJ2-7; no D gene is confidently identified. V loses 0 bases of germline sequence and J loses 4 bases, and the interval between the two ends is 13 bases. CDR1 LNHDA and CDR2 SQIVND are derived from the germline V gene (reference sequence). The cysteine opens and the phenylalanine closes a CDR3 of 15 amino acids. The sequence is cut down to CDR3 DNA, 45 bases in frame from base 1.